This is a list of T cell receptor beta chains from one sample in a study of neurological immune-mediated disorders. TCRdb recomputed calls from the 5' RACE reads with MiXCR, one row per CDR3 protein. The sample lists around 78,000 distinct CDR3 sequences, 17% occurring once. What was sequenced was PBMCs. These TCRs come from a woman in her forties in good health. The CDR3 runs from the conserved cysteine through the conserved F or W. D genes are given only for firm matches. Clone size is shown for a subset of rows, as once, few, many or a class of expanded clone.

CASRMEDFSGNTIYF | many | . | TRBJ1-3 | TRBV6-2/TRBV6-3
CASSYPGGGGADTQYF | many | TRBD2 | TRBJ2-3 | TRBV3-1
CASSPLGGGDTEAFF | many | . | TRBJ1-1 | TRBV18
CASSPSWGQADTQYF | many | TRBD1 | TRBJ2-3 | TRBV27
CASSPGYNEQFF | many | . | TRBJ2-1 | TRBV7-2
CASSPTASVVRTDTQYF | . | . | TRBJ2-3 | TRBV3-1
CASSRRVTGQGAHEQYF | many | . | TRBJ2-7 | TRBV7-9
CAISEGRPGTQNTEAFF | many | . | TRBJ1-1 | TRBV10-3
CASSFQGYGYTF | few | . | TRBJ1-2 | TRBV28
CASSWTGGDEVRPGNTIYF | many | TRBD1 | TRBJ1-3 | TRBV28
CASSYSGLQGPADTQYF | many | . | TRBJ2-3 | TRBV6-5
CASRLSPGNEKLFF | many | . | TRBJ1-4 | TRBV7-2
CASSPLTGSSLQQYF | . | . | TRBJ2-3 | TRBV28
CSVEVRVTNEQFF | . | . | TRBJ2-1 | TRBV29-1
CASSFRDGGTEAFF | many | . | TRBJ1-1 | TRBV7-9
CSARVGTSVVYTEAFF | many | . | TRBJ1-1 | TRBV20-1
CSARDAWAGGHSDTQYF | many | TRBD2 | TRBJ2-3 | TRBV20-1